This TCR beta chain was sequenced in a study of blood T cell repertoires in COVID-19. The CDR3 contains 14 residues. CDR1 MNHNY and CDR2 SVGAGI come from the germline V gene (reference sequence). Trimming shortened V by 6 bases and J by 5 bases, and 11 bases separated the two germline ends. The table came from immunoSEQ multiplex PCR; TCRdb's copy has only in-frame clones and leaves some out. Of under 250,000 clones listed, 86% are singletons. The chain carries TRBV6-6 and TRBJ1-6; possibly TRBD1 for D (6 bases). The TCR was taken from a woman older than 75 with COVID-19, enrolled during active disease. The sample comprised peripheral blood. This CDR3 is CASRLRTDNSPLHF. CDR3 sequence (DNA): TGTGCCAGCAGACTTAGGACAGATAATTCACCCCTCCACTTT.